Below, 14 T cell receptor gamma chains from the same sample are listed, as sequenced in a study of Vδ1+ human thymocytes. Regarding the study as a whole: In the thymus, TRG and TRD repertoires looked highly polyclonal with Gaussian CDR3 lengths.

No antigen has been assigned to these receptors. Sequences come from RNA converted to cDNA by reverse transcription. Pooled V-gene forward primers with one constant-region reverse primer generated the CDR3 amplicons by multiplex PCR. TCRdb used CATT to re-call clones from the multiplex PCR reads. The data show some 11,000 gamma-chain clones, around 40% seen once. Input material: Vdelta1+ gamma-delta thymocytes from the thymus. The subset was: FACS-sorted CD3+ TCRalphabeta- TCRVdelta1+ TCRVdelta2- thymocytes. Every receptor here comes from a boy less than two years old who had congenital heart surgery.

Sample share makes this clone medium-sized. The same CDR3 is also encoded by other DNA sequences in this sample. The chain couples TRGV9 to TRGJ1 or TRGJ2. The V gene's germline CDR1 is GITISATS and CDR2 ISYDGTV (reference sequence). The V and J ends lost 0 bases and 8 bases, in that order; junction bases with no gene match: 1. The CDR3 is 11 residues long. The CDR3, as DNA: TGTGCCTTGTGGGAGGTGCATAAGAAACTCTTT. It codes for CALWEVHKKLF.

V gene TRGV4 combines with J gene TRGJ1 or TRGJ2. The J gene, missing from TCRdb, was assigned here through DNA to germline matching. J gave up 12 bases and V 3 bases, and 8 bases lay outside the gene matches. CDR1 is EGSTGY, CDR2 YDSYTSSV, per germline. This CDR3 is 11 amino acids long. CDR3 loop: CATWDSGGKLF. In DNA, the CDR3 is TGTGCCACCTGGGATTCGGGAGGGAAACTCTTT.

The chain carries TRGV5 and TRGJ1 or TRGJ2. TCRdb is silent on the J gene; assignment here came from matching the DNA to germline. In germline, CDR1 is VINAFY, CDR2 YDVSNSKD. CDR3 size: 14 residues. J was trimmed by 3 bases and V by 0 bases; bases with no gene match: 5. CDR3 in DNA: TGTGCCACCTGGGACAGGCGCGCTTATTATAAGAAACTCTTT. It codes for CATWDRRAYYKKLF.

The J gene is TRGJP2, while no V gene call was made. CDR3 length: 13 amino acids. This chain's CDR3 is CATWDGIDWIKTF. The CDR3 DNA reads as TGTGCCACCTGGGATGGAATTGATTGGATCAAGACGTTT.

V usage is TRGV5 and J usage is TRGJ1 or TRGJ2. The J gene, not given by TCRdb, was assigned here from a germline match of the nucleotide sequence. J gave up 2 bases and V 4 bases, and 11 bases lay outside the gene matches. Germline-derived CDR1 and CDR2 are VINAFY and YDVSNSKD. CDR3 length: 15 residues. DNA for the CDR3: TGTGCCACCTGGGAGACGACCGAAGATTATTATAAGAAACTCTTT. Its translation is CATWETTEDYYKKLF.

The chain couples TRGV2 to TRGJP2. TCRdb leaves out the J gene; it was filled in here by matching the DNA to germline. CDR1 is EGSNGY, CDR2 YDSYNSKV, per germline. The ends lost 0 bases at V and 3 bases at J; junction bases unmatched: 4. The CDR3 length is 15 residues. In DNA, the CDR3 is TGTGCCACCTGGGACGGGATTCGTAGTGATTGGATCAAGACGTTT. Its translation: CATWDGIRSDWIKTF.

V gene TRGV2 combines with J gene TRGJ1 or TRGJ2. Because TCRdb records no J gene, it was assigned here through a match of the DNA to germline. CDR1 is EGSNGY, CDR2 YDSYNSKV, per germline. J gave up 6 bases and V 0 bases, and 2 bases lay outside the gene matches. CDR3 length equals 12 residues. The CDR3: CATWDGLYKKLF. The CDR3 DNA reads TGTGCCACCTGGGACGGGCTTTATAAGAAACTCTTT.

The chain couples TRGV4 to TRGJ1 or TRGJ2. The J gene, absent from TCRdb, was called here by matching the DNA to germline. V was pared by 2 bases and J by 12 bases, with 13 bases of the junction left unmatched. Looked up from germline, CDR1 is EGSTGY and CDR2 is YDSYTSSV. The CDR3 runs 13 residues. The CDR3 nucleotides are TGTGCCACCTGGGATGCCATCCGGTGGGGGAAACTCTTT. Encoded protein: CATWDAIRWGKLF.

This clone has only a few counts. The chain joins TRGV3 to TRGJ1 or TRGJ2. Germline CDR1 and CDR2: VTNTFY and YDVSTARD (reference sequence). The CDR3 spans 13 residues. V dropped 0 bases and J dropped 4; count of bases not matched to a gene: 3. CDR3 nucleotides: TGTGCCACCTGGGACAGGGACTATTATAAGAAACTCTTT. Protein sequence: CATWDRDYYKKLF.

Here the J gene is TRGJ1 or TRGJ2 and the V gene is not called. The CDR3 runs to 13 residues. CDR3 residues: CATWDNRYYKKLF. In nucleotides, the CDR3 is TGTGCCACCTGGGACAACCGTTATTATAAGAAACTCTTT.

Comments on this clone: Other DNA sequences in the same sample also yield this CDR3. The V and J genes are TRGV4 and TRGJ1 or TRGJ2. Matching the DNA to germline supplied the J gene, which TCRdb does not give. After removal of 0 bases from V and 4 bases from J, the junction contained 6 bases not matched to a gene. The CDR3 covers 14 residues. CDR1 EGSTGY and CDR2 YDSYTSSV come from the germline V gene. CDR3 in DNA: TGTGCCACCTGGGATGGGCCTCCATATTATAAGAAACTCTTT. This codes for CATWDGPPYYKKLF.

Comment on this clone: Other DNA sequences in this sample translate to the same CDR3. The rearrangement links TRGV2 to TRGJP2. Germline V lookup: CDR1 EGSNGY, CDR2 YDSYNSKV. The V segment lost 0 bases and the J segment 2 bases; nucleotides outside the gene matches: 3. The CDR3 runs 15 residues. As DNA, the CDR3 is TGTGCCACCTGGGACGGGCCCAGTAGTGATTGGATCAAGACGTTT. As protein: CATWDGPSSDWIKTF.

About this clone: The same CDR3 can be traced to other DNA sequences in this sample. The chain joins TRGV4 to TRGJ1 or TRGJ2. TCRdb does not report a J gene; here it was assigned by matching the DNA to germline references. V was pared by 0 bases and J by 3 bases, with 5 bases of the junction left unmatched. This CDR3 contains 14 residues. Germline CDR1 EGSTGY, CDR2 YDSYTSSV. CDR3 sequence (DNA): TGTGCCACCTGGGATGGGCCGTTTTATTATAAGAAACTCTTT. Translating gives CATWDGPFYYKKLF.

The gene calls are TRGV5 and TRGJ1 or TRGJ2. Germline matching of the DNA provided the J gene here, since TCRdb leaves it blank. This CDR3 is 11 amino acids long. The germline gives CDR1 VINAFY, CDR2 YDVSNSKD. Unmatched junction bases numbered 6, after V lost 5 bases and J lost 8 bases. CDR3 loop: CATWVPNKKLF. CDR3 in DNA: TGTGCCACCTGGGTCCCTAATAAGAAACTCTTT.